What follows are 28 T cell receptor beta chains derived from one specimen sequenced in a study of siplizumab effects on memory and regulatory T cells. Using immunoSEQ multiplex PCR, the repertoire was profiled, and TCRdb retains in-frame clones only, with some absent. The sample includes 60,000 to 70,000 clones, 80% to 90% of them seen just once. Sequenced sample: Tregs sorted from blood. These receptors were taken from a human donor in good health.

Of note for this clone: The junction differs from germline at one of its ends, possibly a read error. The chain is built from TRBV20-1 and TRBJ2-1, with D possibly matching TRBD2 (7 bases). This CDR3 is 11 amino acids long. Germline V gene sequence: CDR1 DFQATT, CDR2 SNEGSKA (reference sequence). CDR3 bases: TGCAGTGCAAGAGGGGGGGGTCCCCAGTTCTTC. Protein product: CSARGGGPQFF.

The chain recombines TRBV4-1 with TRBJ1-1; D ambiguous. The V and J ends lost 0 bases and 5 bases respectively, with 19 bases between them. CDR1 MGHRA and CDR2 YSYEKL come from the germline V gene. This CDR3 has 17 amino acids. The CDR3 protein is CASSQDRFPGLGTEAFF. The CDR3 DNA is TGCGCCAGCAGCCAAGATAGGTTCCCGGGGTTAGGGACTGAAGCTTTCTTT.

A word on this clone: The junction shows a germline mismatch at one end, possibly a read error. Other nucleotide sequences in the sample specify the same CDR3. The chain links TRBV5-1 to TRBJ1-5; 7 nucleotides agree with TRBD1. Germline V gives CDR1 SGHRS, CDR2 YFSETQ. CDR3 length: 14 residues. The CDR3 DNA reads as TGCGCCAGCAGCTTGGTAGGGGGCAACCAGCCCCAGCATTTT. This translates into CASSLVGGNQPQHF.

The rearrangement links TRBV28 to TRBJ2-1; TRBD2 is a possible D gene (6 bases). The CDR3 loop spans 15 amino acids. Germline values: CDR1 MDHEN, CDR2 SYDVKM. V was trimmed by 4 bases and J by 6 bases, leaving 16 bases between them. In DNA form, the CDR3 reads TGTGCCAGCAGTTCTCTAAAGCGGGCAGCCAATGAGCAGTTCTTC. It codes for CASSSLKRAANEQFF.

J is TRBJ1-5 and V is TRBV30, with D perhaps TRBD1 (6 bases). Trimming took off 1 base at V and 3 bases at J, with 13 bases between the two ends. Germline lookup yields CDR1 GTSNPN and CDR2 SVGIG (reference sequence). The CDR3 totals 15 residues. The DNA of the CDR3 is TGTGCCTGGAGTGAGTCGGGACAAAACAATCAGCCCCAGCATTTT. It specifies CAWSESGQNNQPQHF. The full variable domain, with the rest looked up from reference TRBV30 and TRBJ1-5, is SQTIHQWPATLVQPVGSPLSLECTVEGTSNPNLYWYRQAAGRGLQLLFYSVGIGQISSEVPQNLSASRPQDRQFILSSKKLLLSDSGFYLCAWSESGQNNQPQHFGDGTRLSIL.

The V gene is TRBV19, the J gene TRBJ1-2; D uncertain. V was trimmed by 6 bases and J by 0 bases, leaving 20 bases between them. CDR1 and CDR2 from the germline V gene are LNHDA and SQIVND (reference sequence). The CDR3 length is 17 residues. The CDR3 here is CASRNTGREIANYGYTF. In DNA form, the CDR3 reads TGTGCCAGTAGGAACACCGGGAGGGAGATTGCTAACTATGGCTACACCTTC.

In DNA form, the CDR3 reads TGTGCCTGGATAAATGGCGGGAGGGTCTCTGGGGCCAACGTCCTGACTTTC. Its protein is CAWINGGRVSGANVLTF. The chain has TRBV30 and TRBJ2-6; TRBD2 matches 9 bases. Germline-derived CDR1 and CDR2 are GTSNPN and SVGIG (reference sequence). Germline trimming cut 4 bases from V and 0 bases from J; bases unmatched to any gene: 7. The CDR3 totals 17 residues. Looking up the rest from reference TRBV30 and TRBJ2-6 gives the full variable domain: SQTIHQWPATLVQPVGSPLSLECTVEGTSNPNLYWYRQAAGRGLQLLFYSVGIGQISSEVPQNLSASRPQDRQFILSSKKLLLSDSGFYLCAWINGGRVSGANVLTFGAGSRLTVL.

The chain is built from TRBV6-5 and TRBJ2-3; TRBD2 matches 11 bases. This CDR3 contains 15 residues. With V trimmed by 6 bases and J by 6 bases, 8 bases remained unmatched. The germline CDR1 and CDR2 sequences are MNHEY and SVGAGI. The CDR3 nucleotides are TGTGCCAGCAGGTTTAGCGGGAGGGCCGGTGATACGCAGTATTTT. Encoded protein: CASRFSGRAGDTQYF.

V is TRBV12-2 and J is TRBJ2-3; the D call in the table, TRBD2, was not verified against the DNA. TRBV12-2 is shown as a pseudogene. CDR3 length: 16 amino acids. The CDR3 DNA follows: TGTGCAAGTCGCTTAGTCAGGGCGGGAGACACAGATACGCAGTATTTT. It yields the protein CASRLVRAGDTDTQYF.

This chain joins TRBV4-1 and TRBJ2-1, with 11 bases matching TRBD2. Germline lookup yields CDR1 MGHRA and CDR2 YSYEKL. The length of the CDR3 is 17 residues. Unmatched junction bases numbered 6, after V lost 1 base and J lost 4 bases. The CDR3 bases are TGCGCCAGCAGCCAAGTCGCCGGGACTAGCGGTTACAATGAGCAGTTCTTC. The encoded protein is CASSQVAGTSGYNEQFF.

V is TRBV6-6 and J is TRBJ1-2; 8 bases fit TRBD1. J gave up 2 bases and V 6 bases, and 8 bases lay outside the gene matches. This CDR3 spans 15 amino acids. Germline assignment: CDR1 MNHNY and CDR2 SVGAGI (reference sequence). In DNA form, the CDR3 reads TGTGCCAGCAGGCCCAGGGGGCGATCCAACTATGGCTACACCTTC. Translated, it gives CASRPRGRSNYGYTF.

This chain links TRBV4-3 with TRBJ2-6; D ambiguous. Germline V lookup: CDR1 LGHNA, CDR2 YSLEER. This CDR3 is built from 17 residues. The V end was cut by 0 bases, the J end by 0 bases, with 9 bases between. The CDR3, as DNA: TGCGCCAGCAGCCAAGAGTTTACGGCCTCTGGGGCCAACGTCCTGACTTTC. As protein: CASSQEFTASGANVLTF.

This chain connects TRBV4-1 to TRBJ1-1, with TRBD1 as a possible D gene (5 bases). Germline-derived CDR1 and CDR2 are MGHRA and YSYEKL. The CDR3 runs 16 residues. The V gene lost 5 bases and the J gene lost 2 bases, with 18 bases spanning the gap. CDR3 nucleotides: TGCGCCAGCAGCAAAGGAGGAACAGGACCAAACACTGAAGCTTTCTTT. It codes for CASSKGGTGPNTEAFF.

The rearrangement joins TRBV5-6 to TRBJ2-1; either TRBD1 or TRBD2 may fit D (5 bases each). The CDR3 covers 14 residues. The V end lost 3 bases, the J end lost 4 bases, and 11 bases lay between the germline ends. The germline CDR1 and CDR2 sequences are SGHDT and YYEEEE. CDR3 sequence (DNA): TGTGCCAGCAGCTGGGGACCAGGATACAATGAGCAGTTCTTC. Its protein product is CASSWGPGYNEQFF.

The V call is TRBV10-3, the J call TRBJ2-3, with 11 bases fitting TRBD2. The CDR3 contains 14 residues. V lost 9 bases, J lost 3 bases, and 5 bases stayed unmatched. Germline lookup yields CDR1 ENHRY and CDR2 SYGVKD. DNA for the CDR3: TGTGCCATTGGGACTAGCGGAGGGACAGATACGCAGTATTTT. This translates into CAIGTSGGTDTQYF.

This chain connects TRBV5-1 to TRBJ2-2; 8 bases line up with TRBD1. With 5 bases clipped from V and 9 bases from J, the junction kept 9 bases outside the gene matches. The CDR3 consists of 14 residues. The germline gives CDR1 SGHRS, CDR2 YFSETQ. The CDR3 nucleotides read TGCGCCAGCAGAAGTGACAGGGGACTCAGGGAGCTGTTTTTT. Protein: CASRSDRGLRELFF.

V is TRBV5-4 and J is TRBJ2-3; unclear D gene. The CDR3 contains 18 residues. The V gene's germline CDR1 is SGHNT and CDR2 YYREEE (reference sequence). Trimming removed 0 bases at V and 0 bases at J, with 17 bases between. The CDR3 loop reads CASSLAGVLRLSTDTQYF. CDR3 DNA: TGTGCCAGCAGCTTGGCCGGTGTTTTACGGTTGAGCACAGATACGCAGTATTTT.

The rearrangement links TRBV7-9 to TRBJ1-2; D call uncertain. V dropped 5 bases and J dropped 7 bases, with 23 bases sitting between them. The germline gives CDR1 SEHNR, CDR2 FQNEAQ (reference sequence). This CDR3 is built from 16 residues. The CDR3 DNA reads TGTGCCAGCAGCCCTCGGGAGGGCCCGAATGCTCCTGGCTACACCTTC. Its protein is CASSPREGPNAPGYTF.

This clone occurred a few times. CDR3 sequence (DNA): TGTGCCAGCAGCTTAACAGGCTATGGCTACACCTTC. Translation gives CASSLTGYGYTF. This chain joins TRBV11-1 and TRBJ1-2; tentative D call: TRBD1 (5 bases). Germline V gene data show CDR1 as SGHAT and CDR2 as FQDESV (reference sequence). The V end was cut by 2 bases, the J end by 4 bases, with 5 bases between. This CDR3 region has 12 residues. Based on the CDR3 plus reference TRBV11-1 and TRBJ1-2, the full variable domain is EAEVAQSPRYKITEKSQAVAFWCDPISGHATLYWYRQILGQGPELLVQFQDESVVDDSQLPKDRFSAERLKGVDSTLKIQPAELGDSAMYLCASSLTGYGYTFGSGTRLTVV.

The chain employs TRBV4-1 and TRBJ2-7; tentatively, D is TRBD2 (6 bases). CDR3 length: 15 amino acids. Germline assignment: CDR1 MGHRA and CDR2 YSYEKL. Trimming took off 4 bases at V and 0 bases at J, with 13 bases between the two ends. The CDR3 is CASSPYGTLSYEQYF. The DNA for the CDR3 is TGCGCCAGCAGCCCTTACGGGACTCTCTCCTACGAGCAGTACTTC.

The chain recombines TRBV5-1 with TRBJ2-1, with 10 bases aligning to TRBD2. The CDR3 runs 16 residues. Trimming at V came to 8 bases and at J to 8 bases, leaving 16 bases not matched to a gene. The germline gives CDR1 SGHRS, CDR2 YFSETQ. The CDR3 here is CASTQGSLAGVHEQFF. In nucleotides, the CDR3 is TGCGCCAGTACTCAGGGTTCCCTAGCGGGAGTTCATGAGCAGTTCTTC.

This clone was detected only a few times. The CDR3 here is CASSSRGRQETQYF. In DNA form, the CDR3 reads TGTGCCAGCAGTTCTAGGGGGCGCCAAGAGACCCAGTACTTC. The rearrangement uses TRBV6-1 and TRBJ2-5, with 7 bases identical to TRBD1. The CDR3 length is 14 residues. Germline V CDR1 and CDR2: MNHNS, SASEGT. V gave up 5 bases and J gave up 1 base; unmatched junction bases: 4.

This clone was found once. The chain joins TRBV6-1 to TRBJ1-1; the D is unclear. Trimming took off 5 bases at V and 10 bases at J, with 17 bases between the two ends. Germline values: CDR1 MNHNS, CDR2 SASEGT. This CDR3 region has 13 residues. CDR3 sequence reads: CASSNRLALRAFF. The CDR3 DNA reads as TGTGCCAGCAGTAACAGACTTGCCCTGCGAGCTTTCTTT.

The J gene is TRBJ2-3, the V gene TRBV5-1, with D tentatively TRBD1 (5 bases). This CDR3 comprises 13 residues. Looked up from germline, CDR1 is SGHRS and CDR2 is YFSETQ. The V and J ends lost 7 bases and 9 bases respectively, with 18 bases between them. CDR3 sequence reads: CASQTVVPGTQYF. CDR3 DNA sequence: TGCGCCAGCCAGACAGTGGTACCAGGGACGCAGTATTTT.

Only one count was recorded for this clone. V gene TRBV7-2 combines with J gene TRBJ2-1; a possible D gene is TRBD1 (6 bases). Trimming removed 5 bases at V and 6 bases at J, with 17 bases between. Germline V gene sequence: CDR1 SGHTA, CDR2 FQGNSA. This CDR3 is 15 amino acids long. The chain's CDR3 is CASSREGGIPNEQFF. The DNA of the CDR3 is TGTGCCAGCAGCCGCGAAGGGGGTATCCCCAATGAGCAGTTCTTC. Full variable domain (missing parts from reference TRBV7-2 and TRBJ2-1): GAGVSQSPSNKVTEKGKDVELRCDPISGHTALYWYRQSLGQGLEFLIYFQGNSAPDKSGLPSDRFSAERTGGSVSTLTIQRTQQEDSAVYLCASSREGGIPNEQFFGPGTRLTVL.

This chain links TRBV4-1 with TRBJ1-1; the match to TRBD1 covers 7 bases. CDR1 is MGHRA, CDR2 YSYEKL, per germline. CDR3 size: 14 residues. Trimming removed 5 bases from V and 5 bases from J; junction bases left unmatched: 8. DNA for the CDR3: TGCGCCAGCAGCTTCCGGACAGGCGGTACTGAAGCTTTCTTT. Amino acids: CASSFRTGGTEAFF.

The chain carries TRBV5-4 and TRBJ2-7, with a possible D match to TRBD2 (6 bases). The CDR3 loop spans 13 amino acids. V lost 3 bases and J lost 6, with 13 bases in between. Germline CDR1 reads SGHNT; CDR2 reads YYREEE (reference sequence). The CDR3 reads CASSSIGGIEQYF. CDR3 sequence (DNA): TGTGCCAGCAGCTCAATCGGCGGGATCGAGCAGTACTTC.

The CDR3 region is CASSMGLFGGRAVIRELFF. The CDR3, as DNA: TGTGCCAGTAGCATGGGACTTTTTGGCGGGAGGGCCGTTATCAGGGAGCTGTTTTTT. The chain employs TRBV19 and TRBJ2-2; 9 bases fit TRBD2. CDR3 length: 19 amino acids. CDR1 and CDR2 (germline): LNHDA, SQIVND (reference sequence). V lost 6 bases and J lost 9; bases outside the gene matches: 23. The complete variable domain, with remaining parts taken from reference TRBV19 and TRBJ2-2, reads DGGITQSPKYLFRKEGQNVTLSCEQNLNHDAMYWYRQDPGQGLRLIYYSQIVNDFQKGDIAEGYSVSREKKESFPLTVTSAQKNPTAFYLCASSMGLFGGRAVIRELFFGEGSRLTVL.